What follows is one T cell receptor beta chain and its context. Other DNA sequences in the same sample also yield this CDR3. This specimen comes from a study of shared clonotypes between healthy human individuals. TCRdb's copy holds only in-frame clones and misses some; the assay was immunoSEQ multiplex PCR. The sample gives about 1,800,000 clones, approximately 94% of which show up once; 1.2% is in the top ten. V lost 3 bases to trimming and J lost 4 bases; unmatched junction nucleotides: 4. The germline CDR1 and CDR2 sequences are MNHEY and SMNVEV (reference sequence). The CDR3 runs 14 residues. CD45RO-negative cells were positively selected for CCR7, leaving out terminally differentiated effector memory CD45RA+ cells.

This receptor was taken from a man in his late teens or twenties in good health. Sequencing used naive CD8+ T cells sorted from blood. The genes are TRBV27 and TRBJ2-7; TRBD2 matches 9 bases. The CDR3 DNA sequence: TGTGCCAGCAGTTTGGGACTAGCTGGGTACGAGCAGTACTTC. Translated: CASSLGLAGYEQYF.